The 17 T cell receptor beta chains reported below all come from one sample, sequenced in a study of cytomegalovirus exposure and HLA in healthy donors (dated by TCRdb to between 2016 and 2019). Library creation used the immunoSEQ multiplex PCR assay. For the multiplex PCR, a mixture combining 60 forward primers for TCR Vbeta segments and 13 reverse primers for TCR Jbeta segments was used. TCRdb provides this immuneACCESS table in a form limited to in-frame rearrangements. Some clones are lacking; in checked studies, under half of them reflect an unresolved V gene, and why the rest are absent is not known. This sample is represented by under 150,000 clones; 75% to 85% of them were singletons. Of the sample, under 4.5% falls within the top ten clones. Sequencing used PBMCs. Receptor source: a woman between 35 and 50 years old in good health and CMV-seronegative.

This clone showed up just a few times. The chain carries TRBV4-2 and TRBJ2-3, with 12 bases aligning to TRBD2. Losses at the gene ends were 2 bases for V and 2 bases for J; bases not matched to a gene: 11. CDR3 length: 19 residues. The germline CDR1 and CDR2 sequences are LGHNA and YNFKEQ. This CDR3 is CASSQSSGGGRVYTDTQYF. In DNA, the CDR3 is TGTGCCAGCAGCCAATCTAGCGGGGGGGGGCGCGTGTACACAGATACGCAGTATTTT.

The rearrangement joins TRBV19 to TRBJ2-2; D ambiguous. Germline values: CDR1 LNHDA, CDR2 SQIVND (reference sequence). The CDR3 runs 13 residues. Trimming took off 4 bases at V and 1 base at J, with 4 bases between the two ends. DNA for the CDR3: TGTGCCAGTAGTAACTGGAACACCGGGGAGCTGTTTTTT. This translates into CASSNWNTGELFF.

The chain couples TRBV5-1 to TRBJ2-2; the D gene is possibly TRBD1 (5 bases). CDR3 length equals 16 residues. V gave up 2 bases and J gave up 5 bases, with 16 bases separating them. From germline, CDR1 is SGHRS and CDR2 YFSETQ. CDR3 region: CASSLVPQGRTGELFF. CDR3 DNA sequence: TGCGCCAGCAGCTTAGTCCCCCAGGGTCGGACCGGGGAGCTGTTTTTT.

The chain recombines TRBV27 with TRBJ1-5; 8 bases are shared with TRBD1. Germline CDR1 is MNHEY and CDR2 is SMNVEV (reference sequence). After removal of 4 bases from V and 4 bases from J, the junction contained 9 bases not matched to a gene. CDR3 length: 16 amino acids. The CDR3 here is CASSSGDRGRNQPQHF. DNA for the CDR3: TGTGCCAGCAGTTCCGGAGACAGGGGACGAAATCAGCCCCAGCATTTT.

The chain employs TRBV5-1 and TRBJ1-3, with D possibly being TRBD1 (6 bases). Trimming took off 0 bases at V and 0 bases at J, with 13 bases between the two ends. The germline V gene encodes CDR1 SGHRS and CDR2 YFSETQ. The CDR3 has 17 residues. This CDR3 reads CASSLVGRGNSGNTIYF. The CDR3 DNA sequence: TGCGCCAGCAGCTTGGTGGGCAGGGGAAACTCTGGAAACACCATATATTTT.

The gene calls are TRBV9 and TRBJ2-3; the D is unclear. Germline-derived CDR1 and CDR2 are SGDLS and YYNGEE. The V gene lost 1 base and the J gene lost 5 bases, with 8 bases spanning the gap. This CDR3 is 13 amino acids long. The CDR3 here is CASSVLEVDTQYF. In nucleotides, the CDR3 is TGTGCCAGCAGCGTATTAGAGGTAGATACGCAGTATTTT.

This clone has just a few counts. The chain joins TRBV7-2 to TRBJ2-7; 9 bases align to TRBD2. Germline V gene lookup returns CDR1 SGHTA and CDR2 FQGNSA. The CDR3 consists of 13 residues. V was clipped by 6 bases and J by 4 bases; unmatched bases: 4. The CDR3 bases are TGTGCCAGCAGACCTAGCGGGACGTACGAGCAGTACTTC. Amino acids: CASRPSGTYEQYF.

The chain joins TRBV5-4 to TRBJ1-2, with 7 bases aligning to TRBD1. CDR3 size: 13 residues. V lost 0 bases, J lost 5 bases, and 1 base stayed unmatched. CDR1 is SGHNT, CDR2 YYREEE, per germline (reference sequence). Written as DNA, the CDR3 is TGTGCCAGCAGCTTGGACAGGGGATATGGCTACACCTTC. It yields the protein CASSLDRGYGYTF.

The gene calls are TRBV19 and TRBJ2-2, with 9 bases aligning to TRBD2. V lost 3 bases to trimming and J lost 7 bases; unmatched junction nucleotides: 6. Germline V gives CDR1 LNHDA, CDR2 SQIVND (reference sequence). The CDR3 length is 15 residues. The CDR3 loop reads CASSISGSRNGELFF. The CDR3 DNA sequence: TGTGCCAGTAGTATTAGCGGGAGTAGAAACGGGGAGCTGTTTTTT.

The rearrangement uses TRBV9 and TRBJ1-5; D call uncertain. CDR3 length: 13 amino acids. Germline V gene sequence: CDR1 SGDLS, CDR2 YYNGEE. The ends were cut back, 5 bases at V and 5 bases at J, with 11 bases in the middle. The CDR3 coding sequence is TGTGCCAGCAGTGCCGGGAGCGATCAGCCCCAGCATTTT. This gives the protein CASSAGSDQPQHF.

V gene TRBV4-2 combines with J gene TRBJ1-2; D uncertain. CDR3 size: 15 residues. Germline values: CDR1 LGHNA, CDR2 YNFKEQ. V was clipped by 0 bases and J by 3 bases, with 11 bases between them. Here the CDR3 reads CASSQDQDSYYGYTF. The CDR3 bases are TGTGCCAGCAGCCAAGATCAAGACTCCTACTATGGCTACACCTTC.

The genes are TRBV5-5 and TRBJ2-2; 10 nucleotides line up with TRBD1. Germline V gene data show CDR1 as SGHKS and CDR2 as YYEKEE (reference sequence). V trimming: 3 bases; J trimming: 0 bases; junction bases outside the gene matches: 11. This CDR3 has 19 amino acids. CDR3 loop: CASSSSTGGRATNTGELFF. The CDR3 bases are TGTGCCAGCAGCTCCTCGACAGGGGGCCGAGCGACGAACACCGGGGAGCTGTTTTTT. Drawing the rest from reference TRBV5-5 and TRBJ2-2, the complete variable domain is DAGVTQSPTHLIKTRGQQVTLRCSPISGHKSVSWYQQVLGQGPQFIFQYYEKEERGRGNFPDRFSARQFPNYSSELNVNALLLGDSALYLCASSSSTGGRATNTGELFFGEGSRLTVL.

The chain employs TRBV5-1 and TRBJ1-4, with 12 bases lining up with TRBD1. With 4 bases clipped from V and 8 bases from J, the junction kept 9 bases outside the gene matches. The CDR3 is 16 amino acids. Germline V gene sequence: CDR1 SGHRS, CDR2 YFSETQ. Here the CDR3 DNA reads TGCGCCAGCAGCCTCGGGACAGGGGGCGGGAAGGAAAAACTGTTTTTT. Its translation: CASSLGTGGGKEKLFF.

The chain combines TRBV2 with TRBJ2-5, with 15 bases that match TRBD2. With 10 bases clipped from V and 4 bases from J, the junction kept 13 bases outside the gene matches. The germline V gene has CDR1 SNHLY and CDR2 FYNNEI. The CDR3 runs 17 residues. Here the CDR3 reads CAIPEMGLAGGRETQYF. The CDR3 region has the DNA TGTGCCATCCCCGAGATGGGACTAGCGGGAGGAAGAGAGACCCAGTACTTC.

The rearrangement uses TRBV12-5 and TRBJ2-7; 9 nucleotides match TRBD1. CDR1 is LGHNT, CDR2 FRNRAP, per germline. This CDR3 has 17 amino acids. With V trimmed by 2 bases and J by 5 bases, 13 bases remained unmatched. The CDR3 sequence is CASGLSPKQGAMDEQYF. DNA of the CDR3: TGTGCTAGTGGTTTGAGCCCCAAACAGGGGGCGATGGACGAGCAGTACTTC.

This clone was counted between two and nine times. The chain joins TRBV28 to TRBJ1-1; D is perhaps TRBD1 (6 bases). Looked up from germline, CDR1 is MDHEN and CDR2 is SYDVKM. This CDR3 is built from 12 residues. The V and J ends lost 6 bases and 8 bases respectively, with 13 bases between them. The CDR3 is CASSVQGGEAFF. As DNA, the CDR3 is TGTGCCAGCAGCGTACAGGGAGGGGAAGCTTTCTTT.

This rearrangement joins TRBV28 to TRBJ2-5, with D possibly matching TRBD2 (5 bases). CDR1 is MDHEN and CDR2 is SYDVKM in the germline V gene. CDR3 length: 15 residues. V lost 3 bases and J 2 bases, leaving 13 bases between the germline ends. DNA for the CDR3: TGTGCCAGCAGTTTCGGAGACTGGAGGCAAGAGACCCAGTACTTC. It yields the protein CASSFGDWRQETQYF.